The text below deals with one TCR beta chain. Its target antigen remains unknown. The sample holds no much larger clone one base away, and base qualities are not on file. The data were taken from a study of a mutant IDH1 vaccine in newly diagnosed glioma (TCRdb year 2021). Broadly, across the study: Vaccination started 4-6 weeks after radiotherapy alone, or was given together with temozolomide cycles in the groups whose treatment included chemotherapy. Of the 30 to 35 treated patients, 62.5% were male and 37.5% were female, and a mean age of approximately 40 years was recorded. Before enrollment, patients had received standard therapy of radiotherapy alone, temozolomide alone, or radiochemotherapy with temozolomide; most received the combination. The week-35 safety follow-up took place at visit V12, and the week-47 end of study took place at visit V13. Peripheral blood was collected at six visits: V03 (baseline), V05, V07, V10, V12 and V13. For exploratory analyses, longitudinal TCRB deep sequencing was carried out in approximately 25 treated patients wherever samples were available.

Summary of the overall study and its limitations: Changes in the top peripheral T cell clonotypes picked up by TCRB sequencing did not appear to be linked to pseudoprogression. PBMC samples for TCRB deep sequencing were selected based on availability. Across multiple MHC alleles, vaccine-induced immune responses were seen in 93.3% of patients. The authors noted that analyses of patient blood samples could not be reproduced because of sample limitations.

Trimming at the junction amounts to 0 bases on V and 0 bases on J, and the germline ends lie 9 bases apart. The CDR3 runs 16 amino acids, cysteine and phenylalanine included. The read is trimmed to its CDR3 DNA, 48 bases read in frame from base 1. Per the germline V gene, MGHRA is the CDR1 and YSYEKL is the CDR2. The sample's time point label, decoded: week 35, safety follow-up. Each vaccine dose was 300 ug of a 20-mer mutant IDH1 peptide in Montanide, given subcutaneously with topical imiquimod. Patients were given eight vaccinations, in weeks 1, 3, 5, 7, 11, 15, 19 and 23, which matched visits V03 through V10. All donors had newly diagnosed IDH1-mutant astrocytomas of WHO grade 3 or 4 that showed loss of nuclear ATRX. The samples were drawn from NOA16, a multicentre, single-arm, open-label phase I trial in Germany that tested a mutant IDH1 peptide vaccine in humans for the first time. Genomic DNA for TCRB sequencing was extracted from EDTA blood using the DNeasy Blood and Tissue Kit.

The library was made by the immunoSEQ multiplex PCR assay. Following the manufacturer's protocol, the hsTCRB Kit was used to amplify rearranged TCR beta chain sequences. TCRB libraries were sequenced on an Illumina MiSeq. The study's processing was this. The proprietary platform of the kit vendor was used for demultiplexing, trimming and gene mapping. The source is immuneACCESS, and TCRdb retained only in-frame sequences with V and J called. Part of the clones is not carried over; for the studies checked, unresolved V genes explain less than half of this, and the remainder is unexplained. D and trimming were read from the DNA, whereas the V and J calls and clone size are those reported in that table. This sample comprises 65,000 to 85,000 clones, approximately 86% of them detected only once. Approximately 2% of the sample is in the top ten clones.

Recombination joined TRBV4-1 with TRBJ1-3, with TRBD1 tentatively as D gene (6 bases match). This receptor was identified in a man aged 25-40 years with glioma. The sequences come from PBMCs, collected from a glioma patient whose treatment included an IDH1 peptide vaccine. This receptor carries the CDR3 CASSQDGTYSGNTIYF. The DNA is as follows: TGCGCCAGCAGCCAAGACGGGACATACTCTGGAAACACCATATATTTT.